This T cell receptor (beta chain) was sequenced in a study of cytomegalovirus exposure and HLA in healthy donors. Study background: Among about 179 million T cells, an earlier analysis found 117 million unique TCR beta sequences.

CDR1 and CDR2 (germline): GTSNPN, SVGIG (reference sequence). The CDR3 is 14 residues long. V dropped 4 bases and J dropped 2 bases, with 14 bases sitting between them. Overall study results and limits: Immune exposure was documented only through CMV serostatus.

A remark on this clone: No antigen is known for it.

A multiplex PCR was run with 60 Vbeta primers and 13 Jbeta primers. The table came from immunoSEQ multiplex PCR; TCRdb's copy has only in-frame clones and leaves some out. The sample carries more than 100,000 clones, 60% to 80% recorded once. V usage is TRBV30 and J usage is TRBJ1-1, with D possibly matching TRBD1 (6 bases). The source is a male donor in good health and CMV-seronegative. Sequencing used PBMCs. The CDR3 bases are TGTGCCTGGATTGGGGGCGTCTTCAACACTGAAGCTTTCTTT. It codes for CAWIGGVFNTEAFF.